A single T cell receptor (beta chain) is shown here with its context. This record belongs to a study of T cell responses to AZD1222 COVID-19 vaccine. This table comes from immunoSEQ multiplex PCR, and its TCRdb copy is limited to in-frame clones, with some not included. The profile covers about 120,000 clones, with about 87% appearing a single time and approximately 5.4% taken by the ten largest. This clonotype was sampled from an adult in good health. The input for sequencing was peripheral blood, taken on day 0 of AZD1222 vaccination.

CDR3 sequence: CSVLTVYGYTF. DNA of the CDR3: TGCAGCGTGTTGACGGTATATGGCTACACCTTC. The chain couples TRBV29-1 to TRBJ1-2; the D is unclear. The CDR3 sequence is 11 residues long. CDR1 is SQVTM, CDR2 ANQGSEA, per germline. V lost 6 bases and J 5 bases, leaving 10 bases between the germline ends.